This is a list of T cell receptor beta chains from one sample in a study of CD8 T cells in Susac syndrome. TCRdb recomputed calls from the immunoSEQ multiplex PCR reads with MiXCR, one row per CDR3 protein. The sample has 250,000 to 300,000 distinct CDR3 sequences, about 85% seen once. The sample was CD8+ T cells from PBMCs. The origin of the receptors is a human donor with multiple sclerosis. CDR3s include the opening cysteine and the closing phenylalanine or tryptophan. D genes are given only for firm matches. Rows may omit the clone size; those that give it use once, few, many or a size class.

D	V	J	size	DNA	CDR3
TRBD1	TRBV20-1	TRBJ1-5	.	TGCAGTGCTCTCCCCTGGACAGGCAGCAATCAGCCCCAGCATTTT	CSALPWTGSNQPQHF
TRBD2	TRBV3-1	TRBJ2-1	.	TGTGCCAGCAGCCAAGAGGGGACTAGCGGGATTGGTGAGCAGTTCTTC	CASSQEGTSGIGEQFF
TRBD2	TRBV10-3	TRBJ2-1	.	TGTGCCATCAAAGCAGCGGGAGAGGTTAATGAGCAGTTCTTC	CAIKAAGEVNEQFF
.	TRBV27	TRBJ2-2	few	TGTGCCAGCAGTTTTGGCCGCACCGGGGAGCTGTTTTTT	CASSFGRTGELFF
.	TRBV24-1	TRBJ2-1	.	TGTGCCACCAGTGATTTAAAGGACATTGAGCAGTTCTTC	CATSDLKDIEQFF
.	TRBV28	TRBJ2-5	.	TGTGCCAGCAGAGAGAACGACCTCCTTGAGACCCAGTACTTC	CASRENDLLETQYF
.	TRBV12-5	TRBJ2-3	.	TGTGCTAGTGGTCTGGGGCCGGCAGATACGCAGTATTTT	CASGLGPADTQYF
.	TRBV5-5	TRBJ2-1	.	TGTGCCAGCAGCTTGGAGGCTACCAATGAGCAGTTCTTC	CASSLEATNEQFF
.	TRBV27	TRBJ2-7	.	TGTGCCAGCAGTTTTGCTCTCGGGACCCCCGACGGCTACGAGCAGTACTTC	CASSFALGTPDGYEQYF
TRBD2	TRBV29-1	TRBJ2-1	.	TGCAGCGCGACAGGGACTAGCGGGATCACCTACAATGAGCAGTTCTTC	CSATGTSGITYNEQFF
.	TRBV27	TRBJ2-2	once	TGTGCCAGCACCTATGACAGGGAGGGCACCGGGGAGCTGTTTTTT	CASTYDREGTGELFF
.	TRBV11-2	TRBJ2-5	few	TGTGCCAGCAGCTTAGACGGGGACATTATTCATCACCAGTACTTC	CASSLDGDIIHHQYF
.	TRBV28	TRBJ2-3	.	TGTGCCAGCAGTTTTAGCGGTAGCACAGATACGCAGTATTTT	CASSFSGSTDTQYF
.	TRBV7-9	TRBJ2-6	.	TGTGCCAGCAGCAACATGGGACGGCCCTCTGGGGCCAACGTCCTGACTTTC	CASSNMGRPSGANVLTF
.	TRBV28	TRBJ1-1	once	TGTGCCAGCAGTTTGATGGGGGGCAGTAATGAAGCTTTCTTT	CASSLMGGSNEAFF
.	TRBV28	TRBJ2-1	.	TGTGCCAGCAGTCCCCGGTCCAATGAGCAGTTCTTC	CASSPRSNEQFF
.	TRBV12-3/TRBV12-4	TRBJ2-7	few	TGTGCCAGCAGTTTGCGGGGGCCGACTTACGAGCAGTACTTC	CASSLRGPTYEQYF
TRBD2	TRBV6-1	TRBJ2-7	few	TGTGCCAGCGGCTTGGGACTAGCCGGATACGAGCAGTACTTC	CASGLGLAGYEQYF
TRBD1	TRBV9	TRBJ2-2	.	TGTGCCAGCGCCCGAGGGGGGACAGGGGTTCCCGGGGAGCTGTTTTTT	CASARGGTGVPGELFF
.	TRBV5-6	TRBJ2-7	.	TGTGCCAGCAGCTCCTATAACGAGCAGTACTTC	CASSSYNEQYF
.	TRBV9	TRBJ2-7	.	TGTGCCAGCAGCGTATCAGGTAGCGGTAGCTACGAGCAGTACTTC	CASSVSGSGSYEQYF
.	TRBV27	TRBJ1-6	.	TGTGCCAGCAGTTTGTCTCAGGGAACTTCACCCCTCCACTTT	CASSLSQGTSPLHF
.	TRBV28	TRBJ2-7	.	TGTGCCAGCAACTTCGGACCCGAGCAGTACTTC	CASNFGPEQYF
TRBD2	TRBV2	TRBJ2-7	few	TGTGCCAGCAGTGATTGGACTAGTGGGAGCTACGAGCAGTACTTC	CASSDWTSGSYEQYF
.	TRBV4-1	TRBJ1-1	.	TGCGCCAGCAGCCACGTGCGTGGCACTGAAGCTTTCTTT	CASSHVRGTEAFF
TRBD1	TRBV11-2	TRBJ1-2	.	TGTGCCAGCAGCTTAGATGTCGGACAGGGGTACGGCTATGGCTACACCTTC	CASSLDVGQGYGYGYTF
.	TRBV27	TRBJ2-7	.	TGTGCCAGCCTGGAGGGAGGAGAGCAGTACTTC	CASLEGGEQYF
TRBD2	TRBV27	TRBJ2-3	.	TGTGCCAGCAGTTTAAGTACTAGCGGGAGCACAGATACGCAGTATTTT	CASSLSTSGSTDTQYF
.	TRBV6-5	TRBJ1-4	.	TGTGCCAGCAGTTATAAAATGGGAGATGAAAAACTGTTTTTT	CASSYKMGDEKLFF
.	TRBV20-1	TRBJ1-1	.	TGCAGTGCCCGAGGGGGGGTGAACGCTGAAGCTTTCTTT	CSARGGVNAEAFF
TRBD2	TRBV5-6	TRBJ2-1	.	TGTGCCAGCAGCGAAGAACTAGCGGGAGATCAAACTGAGCAGTTCTTC	CASSEELAGDQTEQFF
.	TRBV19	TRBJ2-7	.	TGTGCCAGTAGTAGGGGCGGTTACGAGCAGTACTTC	CASSRGGYEQYF
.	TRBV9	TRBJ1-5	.	TGTGCCAGCAGCGGCAGGGTATCAGGTCAGCCCCAGCATTTT	CASSGRVSGQPQHF
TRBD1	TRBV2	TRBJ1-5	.	TGTGCCAGCAAAGACAGGGGCAATCAGCCCCAGCATTTT	CASKDRGNQPQHF
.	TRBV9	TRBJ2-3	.	TGTGCCAGCAGCGACCGTAGGGCATTCACAGATACGCAGTATTTT	CASSDRRAFTDTQYF
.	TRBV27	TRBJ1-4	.	TGTGCCAGCAGCCAGTTAGCAACTAATGAAAAACTGTTTTTT	CASSQLATNEKLFF
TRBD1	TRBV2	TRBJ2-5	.	TGTGCCAGCAGTGAACCCGAGGACAGGGGACAAGAGACCCAGTACTTC	CASSEPEDRGQETQYF